The 5 T cell receptor beta chains reported below all come from one sample, sequenced in a study of early T cells in non-severe SARS-CoV-2 infection. TCRdb processed the 5' RACE reads anew with MiXCR; each CDR3 protein has one entry. Of around 88,000 distinct CDR3 sequences listed, around an eighth are singletons. The sample taken for sequencing was whole blood. The source of these receptors is an adult who was a healthcare worker with PCR-confirmed SARS-CoV-2 infection or an uninfected control (not recorded which).

This chain uses TRBV5-1 with TRBJ2-3; tentatively, D is TRBD2 (5 bases). V was pared by 1 base and J by 2 bases, with 11 bases between. The germline V gene encodes CDR1 SGHRS and CDR2 YFSETQ. The CDR3 extends over 15 amino acids. The CDR3 region has the DNA TGCGCCAGCAGCTTGAATACTAGAGACACAGATACGCAGTATTTT. This gives the protein CASSLNTRDTDTQYF.

This clonotype was counted many times. This rearrangement joins TRBV30 to TRBJ1-2; D is ambiguous. The V gene's germline CDR1 is GTSNPN and CDR2 SVGIG (reference sequence). The CDR3 is made up of 14 amino acids. V dropped 2 bases and J dropped 4 bases, with 14 bases sitting between them. The CDR3 region is CAWSPRRDSYGYTF. The DNA for the CDR3 is TGTGCCTGGAGTCCCCGACGGGATAGCTATGGCTACACCTTC.

The sample holds many counts of this clonotype. The V call is TRBV6-6, the J call TRBJ1-6, with D unresolved. Germline V gene data show CDR1 as MNHNY and CDR2 as SVGAGI (reference sequence). V was clipped by 3 bases and J by 8 bases, with 11 bases between them. The CDR3 has 14 residues. CDR3 nucleotides: TGTGCCAGCAGTTATGGGCAGAGGGATTCACCCCTCCACTTT. Its protein product is CASSYGQRDSPLHF.

CDR3 region: CASSLQGVGNTEAFF. CDR3 DNA sequence: TGTGCCAGCAGCTTACAGGGGGTGGGGAACACTGAAGCTTTCTTT. This chain links TRBV7-8 with TRBJ1-1; 7 bases line up with TRBD1. The trim removed 2 bases at V and 1 base at J, leaving 4 bases unmatched. The CDR3 runs to 15 residues. The germline gives CDR1 SGHVS, CDR2 FQNEAQ.

Only a few counts were recorded for this clonotype. The chain recombines TRBV12-3 or TRBV12-4 with TRBJ1-2; D gene ambiguous. V was pared by 8 bases and J by 1 base, with 14 bases between. This CDR3 has 14 amino acids. The CDR3 protein is CASCTRPLNYGYTF. For the CDR3, the DNA is TGTGCCAGCTGCACTCGACCGCTTAACTATGGCTACACCTTC.